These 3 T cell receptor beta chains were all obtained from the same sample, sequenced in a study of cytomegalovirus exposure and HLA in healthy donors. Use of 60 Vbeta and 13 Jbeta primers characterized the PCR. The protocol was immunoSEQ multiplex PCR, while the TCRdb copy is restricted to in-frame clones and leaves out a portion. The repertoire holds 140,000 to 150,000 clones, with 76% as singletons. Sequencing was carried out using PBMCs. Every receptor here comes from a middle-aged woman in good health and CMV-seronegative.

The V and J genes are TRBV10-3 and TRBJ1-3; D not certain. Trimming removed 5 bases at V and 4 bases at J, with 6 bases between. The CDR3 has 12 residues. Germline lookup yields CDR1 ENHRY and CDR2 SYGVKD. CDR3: CAISTQGNTIYF. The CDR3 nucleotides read TGTGCCATCAGTACCCAGGGAAACACCATATATTTT.

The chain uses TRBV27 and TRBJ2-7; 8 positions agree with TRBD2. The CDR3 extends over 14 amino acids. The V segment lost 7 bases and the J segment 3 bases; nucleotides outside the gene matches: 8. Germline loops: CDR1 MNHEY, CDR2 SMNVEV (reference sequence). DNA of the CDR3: TGTGCCAGCAAGACACTAGCGGAAGACTACGAGCAGTACTTC. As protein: CASKTLAEDYEQYF.

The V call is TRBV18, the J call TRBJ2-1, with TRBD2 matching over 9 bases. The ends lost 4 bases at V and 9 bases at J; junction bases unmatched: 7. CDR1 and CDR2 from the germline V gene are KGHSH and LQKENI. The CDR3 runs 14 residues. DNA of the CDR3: TGTGCCAGCTCACTAGCGGGGGCCGCGGTTGAGCAGTTCTTC. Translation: CASSLAGAAVEQFF. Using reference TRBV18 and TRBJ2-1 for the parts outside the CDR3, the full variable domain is NAGVMQNPRHLVRRRGQEARLRCSPMKGHSHVYWYRQLPEEGLKFMVYLQKENIIDESGMPKERFSAEFPKEGPSILRIQQVVRGDSAAYFCASSLAGAAVEQFFGPGTRLTVL.